This T cell receptor (beta chain) was sequenced for a study of vaccination effects on CD4 cells after COVID-19. Study-wide findings and caveats: Cross-reactivity with common cold coronaviruses was shown by only 1 of 255 vaccine-induced clones in healthy vaccinees.

TCRdb's table, derived via immunoSEQ multiplex PCR, lists solely in-frame clones and lacks some. The sample holds tens of thousands of clones, less than 80% seen once. Trimming removed 1 base from V and 6 bases from J, with 9 bases in between. Germline-derived CDR1 and CDR2 are LGHDT and YNNKEL (reference sequence). CDR3 length: 13 amino acids. This clone was counted between two and nine times. What it recognizes is unknown. Before any sequencing was done, the ViraFEST assay used viral peptide pools to expand antigen-specific CD4+ T cells. Subsequent to 10 days of culture, CD4+ T cells were isolated. Nucleocapsid antibody tests were negative, and the vaccine recipients had no prior SARS-CoV-2 infection. A half-medium replacement with IL-2 medium was carried out on days 3 and 7.

The source material was CD4+ T cells from PBMCs cultured with SARS-CoV-2 spike peptides, sampled before COVID-19 vaccination. The chain employs TRBV3-1 (or the pseudogene TRBV3-2) and TRBJ1-1; D is undetermined. This clonotype originated in a human donor who received a COVID-19 vaccine. The CDR3 bases are TGTGCCAGCAGCCAAGTCGCTGGGGCTGAAGCTTTCTTT. Amino acids: CASSQVAGAEAFF.